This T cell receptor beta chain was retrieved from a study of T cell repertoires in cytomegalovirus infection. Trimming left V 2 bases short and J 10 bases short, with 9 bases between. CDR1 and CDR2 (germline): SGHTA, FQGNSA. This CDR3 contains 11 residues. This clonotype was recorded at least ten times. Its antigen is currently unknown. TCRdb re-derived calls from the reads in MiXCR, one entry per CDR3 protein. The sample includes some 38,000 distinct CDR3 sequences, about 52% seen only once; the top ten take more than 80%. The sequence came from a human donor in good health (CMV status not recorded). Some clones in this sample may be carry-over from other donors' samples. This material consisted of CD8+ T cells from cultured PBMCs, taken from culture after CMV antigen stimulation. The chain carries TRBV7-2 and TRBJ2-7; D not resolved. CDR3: CASSLQTLQYF. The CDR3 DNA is TGTGCCAGCAGCTTACAGACACTTCAGTACTTC.